A selection of T cell receptor beta chains follows, all from one sample in a study of blood T cell repertoires in COVID-19. Sequenced by immunoSEQ multiplex PCR; TCRdb stores in-frame clones only, minus some. The sample has fewer than 200,000 clones, under 90% seen once; the top ten hold 15% to 20%. Sequenced input: PBMCs or T cells enriched from blood (not recorded which). Source of these receptors: a man between 60 and 75 years old who had recovered from COVID-19. CDR3s leave out the opening cysteine and the closing phenylalanine or tryptophan.

V	J	CDR3
TRBV18	TRBJ2-7	ASSSNSGTGYEQY
TRBV7-9	TRBJ2-7	ASSLQGRAGVSYEQY
TRBV7-9	TRBJ2-2	ASTPAENTGELF
TRBV4-1	TRBJ2-2	ASSQVGTGGNTGELF
TRBV2	TRBJ2-3	ATRGGYSDTQY
TRBV7-9	TRBJ2-3	ASSFSGRAEDTQY
TRBV2	TRBJ2-1	ASRETGGMNEQF
TRBV6-5	TRBJ1-3	ASSYLSGSGNTIY
TRBV12-3/TRBV12-4	TRBJ1-6	ASSFRGNSPLH
TRBV28	TRBJ1-1	ASGGDKISLNTEAF
TRBV9	TRBJ2-7	ASSLRDRGYEQY
TRBV7-2	TRBJ2-5	ASSLASFSRDYQETQY
TRBV20-1	TRBJ2-1	SASRPSGGSYNEQF
TRBV9	TRBJ2-7	ASGDSRQGGEQY
TRBV3-1/TRBV3-2	TRBJ1-5	ASSPTGNQPQH
TRBV7-2	TRBJ2-2	ASSQRQGFDTGELF